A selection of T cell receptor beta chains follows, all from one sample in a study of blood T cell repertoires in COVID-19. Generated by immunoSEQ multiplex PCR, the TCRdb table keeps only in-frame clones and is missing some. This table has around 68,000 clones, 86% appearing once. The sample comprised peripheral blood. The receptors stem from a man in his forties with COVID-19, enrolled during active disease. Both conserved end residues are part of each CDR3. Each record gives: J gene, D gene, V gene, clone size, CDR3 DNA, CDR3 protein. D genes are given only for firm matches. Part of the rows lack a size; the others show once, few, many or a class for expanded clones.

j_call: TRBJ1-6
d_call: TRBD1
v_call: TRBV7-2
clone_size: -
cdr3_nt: TGTGCCAGCAGCTTAAATAGAGCCGACAGGGGTTCACCCCTCCACTTT
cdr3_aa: CASSLNRADRGSPLHF

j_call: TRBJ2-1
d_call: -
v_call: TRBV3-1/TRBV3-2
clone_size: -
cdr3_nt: TGTGCCAGCAGCCAAGTCGCAGGGGTGAGCAATGAGCAGTTCTTC
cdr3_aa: CASSQVAGVSNEQFF

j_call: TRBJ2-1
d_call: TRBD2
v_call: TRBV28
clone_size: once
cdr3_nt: TGTGCCAGCAGTTTACCGGGACTAGCGGACAATGAGCAGTTCTTC
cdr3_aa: CASSLPGLADNEQFF

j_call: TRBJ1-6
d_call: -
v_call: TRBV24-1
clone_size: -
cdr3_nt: TGTGCCACCAGGTCGAGGCAGGGTAATTCACCCCTCCACTTT
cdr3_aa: CATRSRQGNSPLHF

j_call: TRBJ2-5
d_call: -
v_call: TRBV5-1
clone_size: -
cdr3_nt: TGCGCCAGCAGCTTTGAACGACGCTCGGGAGAGACCCAGTACTTC
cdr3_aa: CASSFERRSGETQYF

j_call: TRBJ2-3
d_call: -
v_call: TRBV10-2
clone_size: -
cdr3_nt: TGCGCCAGCAGAACTTCTAGCACAGATACGCAGTATTTT
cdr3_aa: CASRTSSTDTQYF

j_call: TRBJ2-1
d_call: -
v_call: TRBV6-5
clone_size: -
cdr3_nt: TGTGCCAGCAGTTACTCTCGGGGCTACAATGAGCAGTTCTTC
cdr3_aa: CASSYSRGYNEQFF

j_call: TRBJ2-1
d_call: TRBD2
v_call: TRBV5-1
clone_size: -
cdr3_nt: TGCGCCAGCGTGAAAAATATACTAGCGGGGACCTACAATGAGCAGTTCTTC
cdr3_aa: CASVKNILAGTYNEQFF

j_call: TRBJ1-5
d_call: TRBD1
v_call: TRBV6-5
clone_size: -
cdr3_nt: TGTGCCAGCAGTTACCACGGACAGGGGGGGGGTCAGCCCCAGCATTTT
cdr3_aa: CASSYHGQGGGQPQHF

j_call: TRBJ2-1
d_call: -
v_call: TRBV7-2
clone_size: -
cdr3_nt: TGTGCCAGCAGCCGGAGAAGCGGTAGTACTCACAATGAGCAGTTCTTC
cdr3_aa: CASSRRSGSTHNEQFF

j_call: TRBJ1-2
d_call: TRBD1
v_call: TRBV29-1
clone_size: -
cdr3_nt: TGCAGCGTTGAGGGCAGGGGGGAAGAGGCTAACTATGGCTACACCTTC
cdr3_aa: CSVEGRGEEANYGYTF

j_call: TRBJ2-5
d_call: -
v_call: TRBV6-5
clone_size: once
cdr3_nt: TGTGCCAGCAGAAGAGCAGGGGAGACCCAGTACTTC
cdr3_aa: CASRRAGETQYF

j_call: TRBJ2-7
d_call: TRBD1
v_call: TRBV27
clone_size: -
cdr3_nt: TGTGCCAGCAGTTCGGACAGGGTGGGTTACGAGCAGTACTTC
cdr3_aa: CASSSDRVGYEQYF

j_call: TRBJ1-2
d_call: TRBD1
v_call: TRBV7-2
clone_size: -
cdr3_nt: TGTGCCAGCAGCTCCCCCGGGACAGGGTTAAAGTATGGCTACACCTTC
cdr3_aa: CASSSPGTGLKYGYTF

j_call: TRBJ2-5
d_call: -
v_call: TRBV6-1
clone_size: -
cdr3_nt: TGTGCCAGCAGTGAATCAAGCGAGACCCAGTACTTC
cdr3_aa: CASSESSETQYF

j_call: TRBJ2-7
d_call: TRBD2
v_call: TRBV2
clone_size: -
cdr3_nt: TGTGCCAGCAGTGAAGCGCTGAGCGGGGGGGCTGGCTACGAGCAGTACTTC
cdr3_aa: CASSEALSGGAGYEQYF

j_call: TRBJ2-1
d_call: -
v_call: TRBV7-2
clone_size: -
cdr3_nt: TGTGCCAGCAGCAAGGGACTTATAGGCCTCAATGAGCAGTTCTTC
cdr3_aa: CASSKGLIGLNEQFF

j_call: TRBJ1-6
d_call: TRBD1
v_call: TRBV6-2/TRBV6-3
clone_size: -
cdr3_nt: TGTGCCAGCAGTTATGCCGGGACAGCTGATTCACCCCTCCACTTT
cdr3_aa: CASSYAGTADSPLHF

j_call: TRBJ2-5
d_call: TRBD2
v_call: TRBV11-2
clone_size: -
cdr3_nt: TGTGCCAGCAGCCCGGCCTCTAGCGGGGGGGCTGGGACCCAGTACTTC
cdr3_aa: CASSPASSGGAGTQYF

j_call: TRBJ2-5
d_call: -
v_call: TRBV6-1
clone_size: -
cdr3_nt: TGTGCCAGCAGTGAACCGGGCCTCGGGGGAGGCGAGACCCAGTACTTC
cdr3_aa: CASSEPGLGGGETQYF

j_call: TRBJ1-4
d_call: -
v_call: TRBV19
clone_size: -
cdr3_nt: TGTGCCAGTAGCCTACTAGGACAGTATAATGAAAAACTGTTTTTT
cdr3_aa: CASSLLGQYNEKLFF

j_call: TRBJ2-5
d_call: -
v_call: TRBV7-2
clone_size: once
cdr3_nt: TGTGCCAGCAGCTTAGTCCTGGGGGCTGTAGAGACCCAGTACTTC
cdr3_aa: CASSLVLGAVETQYF

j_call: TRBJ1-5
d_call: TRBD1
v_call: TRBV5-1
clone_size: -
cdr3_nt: TGCGCCAGCAGCCTAACACCGGGACAGGGGGTAGGTCAGCCCCAGCATTTT
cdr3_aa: CASSLTPGQGVGQPQHF

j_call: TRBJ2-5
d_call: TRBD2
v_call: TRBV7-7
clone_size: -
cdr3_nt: TGTGCCAGCAGCTTAGTCGGTGCGGGGGTAGAGACCCAGTACTTC
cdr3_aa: CASSLVGAGVETQYF

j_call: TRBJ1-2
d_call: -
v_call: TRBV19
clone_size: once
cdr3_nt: TGTGCCAGTAGTACAGGGAATGGGTATGCTAACTATGGCTACACCTTC
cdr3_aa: CASSTGNGYANYGYTF

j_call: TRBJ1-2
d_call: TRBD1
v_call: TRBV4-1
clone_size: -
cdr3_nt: TGCGCCAGCAGCCTGCTAGGACAGGGTGAAGACTACACCTTC
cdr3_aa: CASSLLGQGEDYTF

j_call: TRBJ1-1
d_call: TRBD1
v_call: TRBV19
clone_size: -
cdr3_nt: TGTGCCAGTAGCTCAGGGGACAGGGGGCCTTTAGCTGAAGCTTTCTTT
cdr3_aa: CASSSGDRGPLAEAFF